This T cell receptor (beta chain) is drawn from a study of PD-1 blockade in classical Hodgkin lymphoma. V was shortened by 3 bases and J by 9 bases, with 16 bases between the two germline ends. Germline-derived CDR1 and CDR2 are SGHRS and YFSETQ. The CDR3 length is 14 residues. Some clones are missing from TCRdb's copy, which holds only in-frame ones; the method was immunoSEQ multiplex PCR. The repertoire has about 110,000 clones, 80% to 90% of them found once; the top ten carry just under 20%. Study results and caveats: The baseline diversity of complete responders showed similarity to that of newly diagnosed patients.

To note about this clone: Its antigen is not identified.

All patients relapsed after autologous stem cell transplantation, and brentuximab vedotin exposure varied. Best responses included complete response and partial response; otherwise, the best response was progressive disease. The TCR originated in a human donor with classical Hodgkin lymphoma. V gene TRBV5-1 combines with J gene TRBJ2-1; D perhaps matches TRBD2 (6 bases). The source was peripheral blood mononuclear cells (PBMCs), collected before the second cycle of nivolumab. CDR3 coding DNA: TGCGCCAGCAGCTCGGCGCGGGGCATGGGTGAGCAGTTCTTC. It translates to CASSSARGMGEQFF.